A single sample is the source of the 17 T cell receptor beta chains below, sequenced in a study of blood T cells in healthy people across ages. Primed by a sample-barcoded 5' primer and a J-beta primer mix, a second PCR proceeded for about 6 to 12 cycles. TCRdb reprocessed the 5' RACE reads via MiXCR and lists one record per CDR3 protein. The sample holds about 640,000 distinct CDR3 sequences, under 65% seen once. Material for sequencing was blood. Receptors originate from a man between 60 and 70 years old in good health.

The genes are TRBV28 and TRBJ1-2, with 7 bases lining up with TRBD1. V lost 6 bases and J lost 5; bases outside the gene matches: 9. Per germline, CDR1 MDHEN and CDR2 SYDVKM. The CDR3 runs to 14 residues. For the CDR3, the DNA is TGTGCCAGCAGACCGGACAGGCGAGTTTATGGCTACACCTTC. Protein product: CASRPDRRVYGYTF.

This clonotype was detected only a few times. V and J are TRBV18 and TRBJ2-5; the D gene could be TRBD1 or TRBD2 (6 bases each). The assigned J gene may be wrong: the sequence end matches TRBJ2-7 better. Germline-derived CDR1 and CDR2 are KGHSH and LQKENI. The CDR3 is made up of 14 amino acids. The CDR3 here is CASSRSGGLGEQYF. The CDR3 nucleotides read TGTGCCAGCTCACGATCCGGGGGCCTTGGCGAGCAGTACTTC.

V and J are TRBV5-1 and TRBJ2-7, with a tentative D call TRBD2 (5 bases). CDR3 length: 15 amino acids. CDR1 SGHRS and CDR2 YFSETQ come from the germline V gene. V dropped 0 bases and J dropped 2 bases, with 12 bases sitting between them. The CDR3 DNA reads as TGCGCCAGCAGCTTGGTACGGGGTACGACCTACGAGCAGTACTTC. Translation: CASSLVRGTTYEQYF.

The J gene is TRBJ2-5, the V gene TRBV6-2 or TRBV6-3; no clear D gene. The V end lost 6 bases, the J end lost 0 bases, and 11 bases lay between the germline ends. Germline lookup yields CDR1 MNHEY and CDR2 SVGEGT. The CDR3 runs to 14 residues. The CDR3 nucleotides read TGTGCCAGCAGGACCGAGCATTACCAAGAGACCCAGTACTTC. This translates into CASRTEHYQETQYF.

This rearrangement joins TRBV12-3 or TRBV12-4 to TRBJ2-7, with D possibly matching TRBD1 (6 bases). V lost 9 bases and J 1 base, leaving 19 bases between the germline ends. The CDR3 length is 15 residues. The CDR3 loop is CASTVDSQFSYEQYF. The CDR3 nucleotides are TGTGCCAGTACCGTGGACAGTCAGTTTTCCTACGAGCAGTACTTC.

This clonotype was detected only a few times. The chain carries TRBV13 and TRBJ2-7, with 7 bases aligning to TRBD1. Looked up from germline, CDR1 is PRHDT and CDR2 is FYEKMQ (reference sequence). CDR3 length: 13 amino acids. V gave up 5 bases and J gave up 4 bases; unmatched junction bases: 5. The CDR3 DNA follows: TGTGCCAGCAGCGTACAGGGGTTGTACGAGCAGTACTTC. Encoded protein: CASSVQGLYEQYF. Filled out from reference TRBV13 and TRBJ2-7, the complete variable domain reads AAGVIQSPRHLIKEKRETATLKCYPIPRHDTVYWYQQGPGQDPQFLISFYEKMQSDKGSIPDRFSAQQFSDYHSELNMSSLELGDSALYFCASSVQGLYEQYFGPGTRLTVT.

This chain uses TRBV5-1 with TRBJ2-1; the D gene is possibly TRBD1 (5 bases). Trimming removed 4 bases at V and 9 bases at J, with 17 bases between. CDR3 size: 14 residues. The germline gives CDR1 SGHRS, CDR2 YFSETQ. This CDR3 is CASSPQQGQGEQFF. The CDR3 coding sequence is TGCGCCAGCAGCCCTCAACAAGGCCAGGGTGAGCAGTTCTTC.

The chain has TRBV29-1 and TRBJ1-1; D is perhaps TRBD1 (6 bases). This CDR3 comprises 13 residues. CDR1 is SQVTM, CDR2 ANQGSEA, per germline. The V end lost 5 bases, the J end lost 0 bases, and 10 bases lay between the germline ends. The CDR3 is CSVQGSLNTEAFF. The CDR3 DNA reads TGCAGCGTTCAGGGGTCACTGAACACTGAAGCTTTCTTT.

The rearrangement joins TRBV3-1 to TRBJ1-4, with D uncertain. Between the trimmed V and J ends, which lost 0 bases and 10 bases, there was a span of 6 bases. Germline V gene lookup returns CDR1 LGHDT and CDR2 YNNKEL (reference sequence). The CDR3 consists of 12 residues. CDR3 nucleotides: TGTGCCAGCAGCCAAGAGAGCCCAAAACTGTTTTTT. This encodes CASSQESPKLFF.

The CDR3 nucleotides are TGCGCCAGCAGCTACGGACTAGCGGGGATCATCCAAGAGACCCAGTACTTC. It is translated as CASSYGLAGIIQETQYF. V usage is TRBV5-1 and J usage is TRBJ2-5; 12 bases agree with TRBD2. V shed 3 bases, J shed 1 base, and the junction held 7 bases outside the gene matches. The CDR3 is 17 residues long. Germline values: CDR1 SGHRS, CDR2 YFSETQ.

The genes are TRBV4-1 and TRBJ1-1; no firm D call. V lost 0 bases and J lost 1, with 15 bases in between. CDR1 is MGHRA and CDR2 is YSYEKL in the germline V gene. The CDR3 contains 17 residues. The CDR3 DNA is TGCGCCAGCAGCCAAGATCTAGGCCTGTCGGGGAACACTGAAGCTTTCTTT. It encodes CASSQDLGLSGNTEAFF.

V usage is TRBV29-1 and J usage is TRBJ1-2; no clear D gene. In germline, CDR1 is SQVTM, CDR2 ANQGSEA. The CDR3 sequence is 11 residues long. Trimming took 4 bases from V and 3 from J, leaving 6 bases between them. The DNA of the CDR3 is TGCAGCGTTGGGAAGGACTATGGCTACACCTTC. This translates into CSVGKDYGYTF.

This chain links TRBV6-6 with TRBJ2-4, with 8 bases matching TRBD1. The CDR3 covers 14 residues. The germline V gene has CDR1 MNHNY and CDR2 SVGAGI (reference sequence). Trimming took 6 bases from V and 6 from J; bases not matched to a gene: 7. CDR3 residues: CASSEGQERNIQYF. CDR3 nucleotide sequence: TGTGCCAGCAGCGAGGGACAGGAAAGAAACATTCAGTACTTC.

This clonotype appeared a few times. The chain uses TRBV29-1 and TRBJ2-3, with D tentatively TRBD1 (6 bases). The CDR3 is 14 residues long. Germline V gene data show CDR1 as SQVTM and CDR2 as ANQGSEA. V was cut by 5 bases and J by 0 bases, with 12 bases left in between. CDR3 coding DNA: TGCAGCGTTTCACGGACAGCTAGCACAGATACGCAGTATTTT. Protein: CSVSRTASTDTQYF.

J is TRBJ2-1 and V is TRBV6-6; 9 nucleotides agree with TRBD1. The V gene end was trimmed by 2 bases and the J gene end by 8 bases; junction bases not matched to a gene: 10. The CDR3 is 16 amino acids. The germline V gene has CDR1 MNHNY and CDR2 SVGAGI (reference sequence). The CDR3 is CASSYPKGQGPHEQFF. The CDR3 DNA reads as TGTGCCAGCAGTTACCCAAAGGGACAGGGTCCCCATGAGCAGTTCTTC.

The rearrangement links TRBV3-1 to TRBJ2-5, with 8 bases identical to TRBD2. The V segment lost 5 bases and the J segment 1 base; nucleotides outside the gene matches: 9. Germline assignment: CDR1 LGHDT and CDR2 YNNKEL (reference sequence). This CDR3 is built from 16 residues. Here the CDR3 reads CASSKEAGEIQETQYF. The CDR3 DNA is TGTGCCAGCAGCAAGGAAGCGGGGGAGATCCAAGAGACCCAGTACTTC.

V and J are TRBV29-1 and TRBJ1-1, with 7 nucleotides matching TRBD1. The V gene's germline CDR1 is SQVTM and CDR2 ANQGSEA. V was clipped by 8 bases and J by 2 bases; unmatched bases: 8. There are 13 residues in the CDR3. The CDR3 here is CSPTAGGNTEAFF. CDR3 coding DNA: TGCAGCCCGACCGCAGGGGGTAACACTGAAGCTTTCTTT.